A single sample gave rise to the 29 T cell receptor beta chains below, sequenced in a study of T cells in Graves' hyperthyroidism and ophthalmopathy. RNA transcripts yielded amplified TCR beta CDR3 regions. First-round RT-PCR with HTBI primers amplified the TCR CDR3 region. From the multiplex PCR reads, TCRdb called clonotypes with MiXCR, one entry per CDR3 protein. The table lists roughly 840,000 distinct CDR3 sequences, 38% of them singletons. Sequencing was performed on blood. All receptors derive from a man between 18 and 29 years old with Graves' hyperthyroidism.

The V gene is TRBV9, the J gene TRBJ2-7; perhaps TRBD2 as D (5 bases). Germline V gene lookup returns CDR1 SGDLS and CDR2 YYNGEE. Trimming took 3 bases from V and 0 from J, leaving 13 bases between them. The CDR3 sequence is 15 residues long. The CDR3 reads CASSASPLPSYEQYF. DNA of the CDR3: TGTGCCAGCAGCGCTAGCCCTCTCCCCTCCTACGAGCAGTACTTC.

This clonotype occurred many times. This sequence joins TRBV20-1 and TRBJ1-6; the D is unclear. Per the germline V gene, CDR1 is DFQATT and CDR2 is SNEGSKA (reference sequence). The length of the CDR3 is 14 residues. With 2 bases removed from V and 6 bases from J, the gap between germline ends came to 11 bases. The CDR3 region is CSARPPRVNSPLHF. DNA for the CDR3: TGCAGTGCTAGACCCCCTCGGGTTAATTCACCCCTCCACTTT.

This clonotype has more than one count but fewer than ten. The chain links TRBV7-6 to TRBJ2-2, with a weak D call TRBD1 (6 bases). The CDR3 loop spans 13 amino acids. The ends were cut back, 5 bases at V and 9 bases at J, with 13 bases in the middle. CDR1 is SGHVS, CDR2 FNYEAQ, per germline. The CDR3 spells CASSLPGQRELFF. Here the CDR3 DNA reads TGTGCCAGCAGCCTACCGGGACAAAGGGAGCTGTTTTTT.

Only a few counts were recorded for this clonotype. This chain joins TRBV6-5 and TRBJ2-5; tentatively, D is TRBD2 (7 bases). The CDR3 runs 12 residues. Germline V gene sequence: CDR1 MNHEY, CDR2 SVGAGI. Trimming took 8 bases from V and 4 from J, leaving 11 bases between them. CDR3 nucleotide sequence: TGTGCCAGCGAGGGGGAGGGAGAGACCCAGTACTTC. This gives the protein CASEGEGETQYF.

The chain recombines TRBV7-2 with TRBJ2-6; D call uncertain. This CDR3 region has 18 residues. Looked up from germline, CDR1 is SGHTA and CDR2 is FQGNSA. Trimming stripped 2 bases from V and 0 bases from J, with 14 bases between. The CDR3 coding sequence is TGTGCCAGCAGCTTAAGCCCACCGGGCTCCTCTGGGGCCAACGTCCTGACTTTC. Encoded protein: CASSLSPPGSSGANVLTF.

The chain links TRBV6-1 to TRBJ1-5; weak D call: TRBD1 (5 bases). Trimming pared 7 bases from V and 3 bases from J, leaving 19 bases between. This CDR3 has 16 residues. From germline, CDR1 is MNHNS and CDR2 SASEGT. The CDR3 reads CASTEGPGEINQPQHF. The CDR3 DNA reads as TGTGCCAGCACCGAGGGGCCTGGGGAGATCAATCAGCCCCAGCATTTT.

The count of this clonotype is one. The junction departs from germline at one end; a sequencing error may be responsible. The CDR3 reads CASSLDGGAYVLTF. DNA of the CDR3: TGTGCCAGCAGCTTGGACGGAGGGGCCTACGTCCTGACTTTC. V and J are TRBV7-6 and TRBJ2-6; a possible D gene is TRBD2 (6 bases). The CDR3 sequence is 14 residues long. Germline V gene sequence: CDR1 SGHVS, CDR2 FNYEAQ.

Ten or more counts support this clonotype. The CDR3 region has the DNA TGTGCCAGCAGCGTAGGTGGCAGGGTTACGATTGGAAACACCATATATTTT. This gives the protein CASSVGGRVTIGNTIYF. This rearrangement joins TRBV9 to TRBJ1-3, with D possibly matching TRBD1 (5 bases). Trimming took off 0 bases at V and 3 bases at J, with 16 bases between the two ends. From germline, CDR1 is SGDLS and CDR2 YYNGEE. The CDR3 is made up of 17 amino acids. Filled out from reference TRBV9 and TRBJ1-3, the complete variable domain reads DSGVTQTPKHLITATGQRVTLRCSPRSGDLSVYWYQQSLDQGLQFLIQYYNGEERAKGNILERFSAQQFPDLHSELNLSSLELGDSALYFCASSVGGRVTIGNTIYFGEGSWLTVV.

This clonotype was detected a few times. This sequence joins TRBV20-1 and TRBJ2-7; D gene unclear. Trimming stripped 5 bases from V and 3 bases from J, with 8 bases between. Germline values: CDR1 DFQATT, CDR2 SNEGSKA (reference sequence). This CDR3 has 11 residues. This CDR3 reads CSAEARYEQYF. CDR3 sequence (DNA): TGCAGTGCTGAGGCCCGCTACGAGCAGTACTTC.

The chain has TRBV11-2 and TRBJ1-1, with D perhaps matching TRBD1 (6 bases). There are 15 residues in the CDR3. Germline assignment: CDR1 SGHAT and CDR2 FQNNGV. Trimming stripped 6 bases from V and 5 bases from J, with 19 bases between. The CDR3 loop is CASRLSHRVGTEAFF. The CDR3 nucleotides are TGTGCCAGCAGACTCTCGCACAGGGTTGGGACTGAAGCTTTCTTT.

V and J are TRBV7-6 and TRBJ2-2; D is perhaps TRBD1 (6 bases). V was cut by 8 bases and J by 4 bases, with 14 bases left in between. CDR3 size: 14 residues. The germline CDR1 and CDR2 sequences are SGHVS and FNYEAQ. The CDR3 nucleotides are TGTGCCAGCTTCCAGGGGCGGAGCACCGGGGAGCTGTTTTTT. Its translation: CASFQGRSTGELFF.

V gene TRBV9 combines with J gene TRBJ1-2; D perhaps matches TRBD1 (5 bases). V gave up 0 bases and J gave up 7 bases, with 13 bases separating them. The CDR3 runs 14 residues. Germline V gene lookup returns CDR1 SGDLS and CDR2 YYNGEE. CDR3 protein: CASSVAPGGAGYTF. The CDR3 nucleotides read TGTGCCAGCAGCGTAGCCCCGGGGGGTGCTGGCTACACCTTC.

There are a few counts of this clonotype. V is TRBV12-3 or TRBV12-4 and J is TRBJ1-1; D may be TRBD1 (6 bases). V lost 3 bases and J lost 4, with 12 bases in between. CDR3 length equals 14 residues. CDR3 in DNA: TGTGCCAGCAGTTTGTGGGGGGCCGGCACTGAAGCTTTCTTT. This codes for CASSLWGAGTEAFF.

This clonotype was detected many times. The chain's CDR3 is CAIMGASGETQYF. CDR3 DNA: TGTGCCATCATGGGGGCTAGCGGAGAGACCCAGTACTTC. The V gene is TRBV10-3, the J gene TRBJ2-5, with D tentatively TRBD2 (7 bases). The CDR3 is 13 amino acids. From germline, CDR1 is ENHRY and CDR2 SYGVKD. The V and J ends lost 7 bases and 4 bases respectively, with 13 bases between them.

The chain combines TRBV10-1 with TRBJ2-5; 7 nucleotides match TRBD2. Trimming took 5 bases from V and 5 from J; bases not matched to a gene: 8. The CDR3 is made up of 14 amino acids. Germline values: CDR1 WNHNN, CDR2 SYGVQD (reference sequence). The CDR3: CASSSREDGETQYF. The CDR3 DNA reads TGCGCCAGCAGTTCCCGGGAGGACGGGGAGACCCAGTACTTC.

This rearrangement joins TRBV30 to TRBJ2-2; D uncertain. V lost 1 base, J lost 7 bases, and 4 bases lay in between. The CDR3 is made up of 11 amino acids. CDR1 is GTSNPN, CDR2 SVGIG, per germline (reference sequence). As DNA, the CDR3 is TGTGCCTGGAGTGAGGGCGGGGAGCTGTTTTTT. Translated: CAWSEGGELFF.

The rearrangement uses TRBV20-1 and TRBJ1-1; D is uncertain. V was pared by 6 bases and J by 1 base, with 9 bases between. The CDR3 totals 12 residues. Germline V lookup: CDR1 DFQATT, CDR2 SNEGSKA (reference sequence). CDR3 in DNA: TGCAGTGCCCTAGACCCGAACACTGAAGCTTTCTTT. It is translated as CSALDPNTEAFF.

This clonotype was recorded at least ten times. This chain joins TRBV24-1 and TRBJ1-2, with 7 bases matching TRBD1. J gave up 0 bases and V 3 bases, and 0 bases lay outside the gene matches. The CDR3 is 14 residues long. Germline V gives CDR1 KGHDR, CDR2 SFDVKD. CDR3 in DNA: TGTGCCACCAGTGATGGGACAGCTAACTATGGCTACACCTTC. This encodes CATSDGTANYGYTF.

The chain links TRBV5-4 to TRBJ2-6; D not certain. Germline loops: CDR1 SGHNT, CDR2 YYREEE (reference sequence). Trimming took off 5 bases at V and 0 bases at J, with 15 bases between the two ends. The CDR3 extends over 17 amino acids. The CDR3 nucleotides are TGTGCCAGCAGTTTTCTCTTACTCAGCTCTGGGGCCAACGTCCTGACTTTC. This codes for CASSFLLLSSGANVLTF.

This clonotype has just a few counts. The chain employs TRBV5-1 and TRBJ1-1; 7 bases are a match to TRBD1. V dropped 2 bases and J dropped 2; count of bases not matched to a gene: 9. Germline V lookup: CDR1 SGHRS, CDR2 YFSETQ. CDR3 length: 16 residues. CDR3 coding DNA: TGCGCCAGCAGCTTCAGGCGACAGGGACTTAACACTGAAGCTTTCTTT. Translating it yields CASSFRRQGLNTEAFF.

Remarks on this clonotype: The conserved phenylalanine or tryptophan is not found at the CDR3 terminus, so this likely reflects a read error. It is unclear where the CDR3 begins or ends on the DNA, so no DNA is shown, and the CDR3 is as TCRdb lists it. The chain employs TRBV20-1 and TRBJ1-6. Germline loops: CDR1 DFQATT, CDR2 SNEGSKA (reference sequence). From its first to its last residue, the CDR3 has 16 amino acids. The CDR3: CSARDQTAGYNSPLQS.

The V call is TRBV20-1, the J call TRBJ2-7, with TRBD1 matching 9 bases. CDR3 size: 14 residues. Germline V lookup: CDR1 DFQATT, CDR2 SNEGSKA (reference sequence). V gave up 2 bases and J gave up 3 bases; unmatched junction bases: 5. CDR3 nucleotides: TGCAGTGCTAGATCCCGGGACAGGGTCTACGAGCAGTACTTC. Translated: CSARSRDRVYEQYF.

A note on this clonotype: This may be a read error, as it is one base from a much larger clone. The chain joins TRBV7-9 to TRBJ2-7; D gene ambiguous. This CDR3 is built from 14 residues. In germline, CDR1 is SEHNR, CDR2 FQNEAQ (reference sequence). The CDR3 region has the DNA TGTACCAGCAGCGACCCGGACCAGGCCTACGAGCAGTACTTC. Translated: CTSSDPDQAYEQYF.

In this sample, this clonotype turned up once. The V gene is TRBV10-1, the J gene TRBJ1-2; TRBD1 might be the D (5 bases). V was cut by 3 bases and J by 1 base, with 15 bases left in between. The CDR3 is 16 amino acids. In germline, CDR1 is WNHNN, CDR2 SYGVQD (reference sequence). The CDR3 region is CASSELIGDLNYGYTF. The CDR3 DNA reads TGCGCCAGCAGTGAACTAATAGGGGATCTTAACTATGGCTACACCTTC.

The V call is TRBV2, the J call TRBJ1-6; no reliable D call. This CDR3 comprises 14 residues. Germline V lookup: CDR1 SNHLY, CDR2 FYNNEI. The V end was cut by 7 bases, the J end by 7 bases, with 14 bases between. Written as DNA, the CDR3 is TGTGCCAGCACCTCGGGGTCGCACAATTCACCCCTCCACTTT. Amino acid sequence: CASTSGSHNSPLHF.

This clonotype was seen ten or more times. This chain links TRBV29-1 with TRBJ2-7, with TRBD1 matching 9 bases. The V segment lost 3 bases and the J segment 1 base; nucleotides outside the gene matches: 4. The CDR3 is 14 residues long. The germline V gene encodes CDR1 SQVTM and CDR2 ANQGSEA. The CDR3: CSVEMGQGSYEQYF. DNA for the CDR3: TGCAGCGTTGAGATGGGACAGGGTTCCTACGAGCAGTACTTC.

V gene TRBV19 combines with J gene TRBJ2-2, with 8 bases matching TRBD2. This CDR3 contains 16 residues. J lost 8 bases, V lost 6 bases, and 14 bases had no gene match. Per the germline V gene, CDR1 is LNHDA and CDR2 is SQIVND (reference sequence). CDR3 DNA: TGTGCCAGTAGGCTTACTAGCGGAGAGCTTAAGGGGGAGCTGTTTTTT. Protein product: CASRLTSGELKGELFF.

As to this clonotype: One junction end disagrees with the germline gene, perhaps due to a read error. The J gene is TRBJ1-5, the V gene TRBV7-8, with D uncertain. From germline, CDR1 is SGHVS and CDR2 FQNEAQ. This CDR3 contains 13 residues. CDR3 amino acids: CVTGRGGNQPQHF. The CDR3 DNA sequence: TGCGTAACTGGGCGGGGAGGCAATCAGCCCCAGCATTTT.

The chain is built from TRBV7-4 and TRBJ2-5; 7 nucleotides line up with TRBD1. The CDR3 contains 15 residues. Trimming took 3 bases from V and 2 from J; bases not matched to a gene: 6. The germline V gene has CDR1 SGHVT and CDR2 SQSDAQ. CDR3 bases: TGTGCCAGCAGCTTTGACAGGGAGCTTCAAGAGACCCAGTACTTC. It codes for CASSFDRELQETQYF. The full variable domain, rest sourced from reference TRBV7-4 and TRBJ2-5, is GAGVSQSPRYKVAKRGRDVALRCDSISGHVTLYWYRQTLGQGSEVLTYSQSDAQRDKSGRPSGRFSAERPERSVSTLKIQRTEQGDSAVYLCASSFDRELQETQYFGPGTRLLVL.